This T cell receptor (beta chain) was obtained from a study of blood T cell repertoires in COVID-19. Germline-derived CDR1 and CDR2 are MNHEY and SMNVEV (reference sequence). The CDR3 is 13 amino acids. The germline V and J ends were trimmed by 6 bases and 9 bases, with 12 bases remaining between them. Clones were read by immunoSEQ multiplex PCR, and TCRdb kept only the in-frame ones, dropping some. This repertoire shows approximately 70,000 clones, under 95% found once; its top ten account for 8% to 10%. The V gene is TRBV27, the J gene TRBJ1-6, with no clear D. This TCR was sampled from a human donor in a cohort sampled during active COVID-19. Source material: peripheral blood. As DNA, the CDR3 is TGTGCCAGCAGCCCCGCCGCGAGTTCACCCCTCCACTTT. As protein: CASSPAASSPLHF.